This T cell receptor beta chain is from a study of human T cells and chemical hapten exposure. This clonotype was picked up many times. CDR1 WNHNN and CDR2 SYGVQD come from the germline V gene (reference sequence). V lost 5 bases and J lost 0, with 13 bases in between. The CDR3 has 15 residues. Time point described: patch test 2, 6 weeks after DPC sensitization. This sample's treatment: therapeutic diphenylcyclopropenone sensitization with weekly scalp DPC. TCRdb passed the RACE reads through MiXCR, listing each CDR3 protein once. Among roughly 52,000 distinct CDR3 sequences listed, just under 10% were seen once.

The chain has TRBV10-1 and TRBJ1-1; no clear D gene. This clonotype was obtained from a woman in her 50s with alopecia areata. Some clones in this sample may be carry-over from other donors' samples. The specimen was whole blood, collected in connection with sensitization to the hapten diphenylcyclopropenone (DPC). For the CDR3, the DNA is TGCGCCAGCAGTACCGGGTCGGGCTTGAACACTGAAGCTTTCTTT. Its translation: CASSTGSGLNTEAFF.